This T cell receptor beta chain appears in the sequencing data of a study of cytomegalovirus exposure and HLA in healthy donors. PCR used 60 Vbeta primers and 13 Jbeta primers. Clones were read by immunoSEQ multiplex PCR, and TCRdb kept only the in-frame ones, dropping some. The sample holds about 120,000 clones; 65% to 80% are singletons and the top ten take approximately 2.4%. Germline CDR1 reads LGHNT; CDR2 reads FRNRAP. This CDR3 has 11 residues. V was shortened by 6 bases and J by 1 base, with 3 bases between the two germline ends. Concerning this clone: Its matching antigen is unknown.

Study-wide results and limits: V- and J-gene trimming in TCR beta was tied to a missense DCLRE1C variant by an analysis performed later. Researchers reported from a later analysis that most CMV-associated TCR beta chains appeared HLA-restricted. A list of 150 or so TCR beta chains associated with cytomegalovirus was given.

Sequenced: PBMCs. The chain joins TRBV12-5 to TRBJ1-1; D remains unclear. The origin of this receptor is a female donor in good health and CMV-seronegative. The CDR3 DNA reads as TGTGCTAGTGGAGCGAACACTGAAGCTTTCTTT. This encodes CASGANTEAFF. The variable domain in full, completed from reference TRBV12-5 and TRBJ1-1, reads DARVTQTPRHKVTEMGQEVTMRCQPILGHNTVFWYRQTMMQGLELLAYFRNRAPLDDSGMPKDRFSAEMPDATLATLKIQPSEPRDSAVYFCASGANTEAFFGQGTRLTVV.